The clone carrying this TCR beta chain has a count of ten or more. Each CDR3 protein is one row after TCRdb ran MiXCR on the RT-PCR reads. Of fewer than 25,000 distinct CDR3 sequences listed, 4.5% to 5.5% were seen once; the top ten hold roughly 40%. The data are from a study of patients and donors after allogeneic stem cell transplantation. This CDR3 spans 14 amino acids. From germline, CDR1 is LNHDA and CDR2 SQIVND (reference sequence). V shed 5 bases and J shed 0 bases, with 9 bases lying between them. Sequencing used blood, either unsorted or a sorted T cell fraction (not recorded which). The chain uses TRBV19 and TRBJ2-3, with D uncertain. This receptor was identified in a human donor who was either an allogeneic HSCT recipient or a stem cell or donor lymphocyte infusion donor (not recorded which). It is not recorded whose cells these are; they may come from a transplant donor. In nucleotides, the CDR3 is TGTGCCAGTAGTGTCCGATCTAGCACAGATACGCAGTATTTT. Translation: CASSVRSSTDTQYF.